What follows are 12 T cell receptor beta chains derived from one specimen sequenced in a study of identical twins. TCRdb ran MiXCR on the 5' RACE reads and lists one entry per CDR3 protein. The table shows some 500,000 distinct CDR3 sequences, with around 15% occurring only once. This sample also appeared in a second study, on yellow fever vaccine responses in identical twins.

The sample consisted of CD4+ T cells sorted from blood. Receptors were obtained from a woman under 30 in good health.

This chain joins TRBV4-3 and TRBJ2-1; 10 positions agree with TRBD2. The length of the CDR3 is 16 residues. From germline, CDR1 is LGHNA and CDR2 YSLEER. Unmatched junction bases numbered 11, after V lost 5 bases and J lost 7 bases. The CDR3 reads CASSAQASGRLNEQFF. CDR3 DNA sequence: TGCGCCAGCAGCGCCCAGGCTAGCGGGAGATTAAATGAGCAGTTCTTC.

This sequence joins TRBV20-1 and TRBJ2-3; TRBD1 aligns across 7 bases. With V trimmed by 5 bases and J by 3 bases, 8 bases remained unmatched. The germline V gene has CDR1 DFQATT and CDR2 SNEGSKA (reference sequence). CDR3 length equals 14 residues. CDR3 loop: CSAGRQGRTDTQYF. DNA for the CDR3: TGCAGTGCTGGTCGACAGGGCCGTACAGATACGCAGTATTTT.

This clonotype appeared many times. The rearrangement links TRBV5-1 to TRBJ2-3, with D perhaps TRBD2 (5 bases). Germline CDR1 SGHRS, CDR2 YFSETQ. The CDR3 runs to 15 residues. V was clipped by 2 bases and J by 5 bases, with 15 bases between them. CDR3 protein: CASSLIGVRKDTQYF. CDR3 nucleotide sequence: TGCGCCAGCAGCTTAATCGGGGTGCGGAAAGATACGCAGTATTTT.

The CDR3: CASSPRTSGPYEQYF. The CDR3 DNA follows: TGCGCCAGCAGCCCTAGGACTAGCGGCCCCTACGAGCAGTACTTC. The chain couples TRBV5-1 to TRBJ2-7, with TRBD2 matching over 10 bases. The CDR3 is 15 amino acids. Germline V lookup: CDR1 SGHRS, CDR2 YFSETQ. Unmatched junction bases numbered 6, after V lost 4 bases and J lost 2 bases.

This clonotype was counted a few times. The chain has TRBV7-6 and TRBJ1-1, with a possible D match to TRBD1 (6 bases). CDR3 size: 16 residues. Trimming cost V 5 bases and J 5 bases, with 21 bases left between them. Germline CDR1 reads SGHVS; CDR2 reads FNYEAQ. The DNA for the CDR3 is TGTGCCAGCAGCGGGGGCCGGGGCGCTTCAAATACTGAAGCTTTCTTT. Its translation is CASSGGRGASNTEAFF.

The chain joins TRBV11-2 to TRBJ2-5; D uncertain. V was pared by 0 bases and J by 12 bases, with 14 bases between. Germline V lookup: CDR1 SGHAT, CDR2 FQNNGV. CDR3 length: 13 residues. This chain's CDR3 is CASSLDLPTEKYF. In DNA, the CDR3 is TGTGCCAGCAGCTTAGACCTCCCGACGGAAAAGTACTTC.

This clonotype was counted only a few times. The chain combines TRBV5-1 with TRBJ2-3; TRBD2 is a possible D gene (5 bases). Germline assignment: CDR1 SGHRS and CDR2 YFSETQ. CDR3 size: 13 residues. Trimming shortened V by 4 bases and J by 9 bases, and 15 bases separated the two germline ends. Here the CDR3 reads CASSPDGPGTQYF. The CDR3 nucleotides are TGCGCCAGCAGCCCCGACGGTCCGGGGACGCAGTATTTT.

V and J are TRBV27 and TRBJ2-4; D unclear. Trimming shortened V by 5 bases and J by 0 bases, and 11 bases separated the two germline ends. Germline CDR1 MNHEY, CDR2 SMNVEV (reference sequence). The CDR3 runs 15 residues. CDR3 coding DNA: TGTGCCAGCAGTCCGGCAGAACAAGCCAAAAACATTCAGTACTTC. Encoded protein: CASSPAEQAKNIQYF.

This clonotype occurred many times. The J gene is TRBJ2-2, the V gene TRBV12-3 or TRBV12-4; TRBD2 aligns across 7 bases. There are 15 residues in the CDR3. Losses at the gene ends were 3 bases for V and 0 bases for J; bases not matched to a gene: 1. CDR3 in amino acids: CASSLRGTNTGELFF. DNA of the CDR3: TGTGCCAGCAGTTTGCGGGGGACGAACACCGGGGAGCTGTTTTTT.

Of note for this clonotype: The junction does not match germline at one end; this may be a read error. This chain connects TRBV7-8 to TRBJ1-1; perhaps TRBD1 as D (6 bases). Germline CDR1 reads SGHVS; CDR2 reads FQNEAQ. The length of the CDR3 is 13 residues. CDR3 DNA sequence: TGTGCCAGCGAGCTTATAGGGGGACTAGGAACCGTCTTT. Translating gives CASELIGGLGTVF.

This clonotype was observed many times. CDR3 sequence: CASSTGYEQYF. The DNA for the CDR3 is TGTGCCAGCAGCACAGGGTACGAGCAGTACTTC. The chain uses TRBV9 and TRBJ2-7, with D possibly matching TRBD1 (6 bases). Germline CDR1 SGDLS, CDR2 YYNGEE. There are 11 residues in the CDR3. V was clipped by 4 bases and J by 4 bases, with 6 bases between them.

This chain connects TRBV15 to TRBJ1-4, with 7 nucleotides matching TRBD1. Unmatched junction bases numbered 3, after V lost 2 bases and J lost 3 bases. Germline V gives CDR1 LNHNV, CDR2 YYDKDF (reference sequence). This CDR3 has 15 amino acids. DNA of the CDR3: TGTGCCACCAGCAGACCCGGGACAGCTAATGAAAAACTGTTTTTT. Amino acids: CATSRPGTANEKLFF.